This T cell receptor (beta chain) is drawn from a study of T cell responses to AZD1222 COVID-19 vaccine (dated by TCRdb to the early 2020s). A note on the overall study: A total of 230 to 250 trial participants underwent TCR sequencing, of whom nearly 210 had received two doses of AZD1222 and 26 had received two doses of the MenACWY control vaccine. Trial participants were enrolled by age into subgroups of 18-55, 56-69 and 70-plus years, and around 150, 28 and 57 TCR-sequenced participants, respectively, were included in these subgroups. Overall study outcomes, separate from this receptor: Conclusions about previously exposed vaccinees are limited because only a handful of AZD1222 recipients were SARS-CoV-2 seropositive at baseline. Because no day 14 peak-response samples were available, the repertoires could be characterized only after the peak T cell response. The 56-69-year group was small, and its depth increase did not reach significance, likely because of low power. Participants were mostly white British and included more females than males, and it was suggested by the authors that clonal diversity may have been underestimated. Nearly half of unique spike-specific TCRs reportedly recognized epitopes outside regions mutated in the B.1.351 and B.1.1.7 variants. After two AZD1222 doses, spike-specific TCR breadth and depth were significantly higher than at day 0 and than in MenACWY recipients. The whole spike protein was spanned by vaccine-associated CD4 TCRs, and dominant responses were seen in regions 160-218 and 743-854.

The time point label here, explained by the study, means: about 28 days (+/-7) after the second vaccine dose. AZD1222 recipients whose second dose came at about 4 weeks and those whose second dose came at about 12 weeks were combined into one group, since spike-specific TCR depth and breadth did not differ between the two schedules. Samples from vaccinated people were obtained from the UK trials COV001 and COV002, which included a single-blind randomized controlled phase 2/3 trial of AZD1222 (ChAdOx1 nCoV-19) in healthy adults. For TCRbeta chain sequencing, PBMC samples from trial participants were taken at day 0 and at day 28 after the second dose. The germline V gene (reference sequence) yields LNHDA for CDR1 and SQIVND for CDR2. The CDR3, cysteine through phenylalanine, is 14 amino acids long. Here the CDR3 DNA is all that survives: 42 bases in frame from base 1. V is cut back by 4 bases and J by 4 bases, with 6 bases in the junction unmatched.

As regards this clone: What antigen it recognizes has not been identified. Base qualities were left out, and no much larger clone turns up one base away.

The CDR3 regions of human TCRbeta chains were analyzed by immunosequencing. Processing in the source paper ran as follows. TCRs in the repertoires were matched against a reference library of SARS-CoV-2-specific TCRs that had been generated with the MIRA antigen-specificity platform. Breadth was defined as the fraction of unique TCRs that were SARS-CoV-2-associated, and depth was defined as the fraction of total T cells that were SARS-CoV-2-associated. Each spike-specific TCR was assigned to its reactive spike region and to a CD4 or CD8 class using the MIRA data. Log10-transformed breadth and depth values were compared by one-way ANOVA with Sidak's multiple comparisons tests. TCRdb carries this immuneACCESS record with in-frame sequences only. Its versions omit some clonotypes, under half of them owing to an unresolved V gene in the studies checked, with the rest unexplained. From that table come the V and J calls and clone size; the DNA was used to work out D and trimming. The sample table holds 150,000 to 180,000 clones, of which 87% were seen once. Over 8% of the sample lies in the top ten.

The source was peripheral blood, collected 28 days after the second AZD1222 dose. The clonotype originates from an adult who received the AZD1222 COVID-19 vaccine. The chain uses TRBV19 and TRBJ2-5, with TRBD1 identical over 7 junction bases. For the CDR3, the sequence is CASSTLTGRETQYF. The sequence in DNA is TGTGCCAGTAGTACCTTGACAGGGCGAGAGACCCAGTACTTC. Reference TRBV19 and TRBJ2-5 genes cover what lies past the CDR3, so the full variable domain is DGGITQSPKYLFRKEGQNVTLSCEQNLNHDAMYWYRQDPGQGLRLIYYSQIVNDFQKGDIAEGYSVSREKKESFPLTVTSAQKNPTAFYLCASSTLTGRETQYFGPGTRLLVL.